This T cell receptor beta chain was captured in a study of blood T cell repertoires in COVID-19. Repertoires were generated with immunoSEQ multiplex PCR, while TCRdb's copy carries only in-frame clones and drops some. The data contain around 100,000 clones, about nine tenths of them singletons. The sequence was obtained from a man between 18 and 29 years old with acute or convalescent COVID-19. Sequencing was performed on peripheral blood.

The CDR3 loop reads CASSLRGGGTDTQYF. As DNA, the CDR3 is TGTGCCAGCAGCTTAAGGGGAGGGGGGACAGATACGCAGTATTTT. The gene calls are TRBV7-2 and TRBJ2-3; a possible D gene is TRBD2 (7 bases). This CDR3 comprises 15 residues. The V end was cut by 2 bases, the J end by 3 bases, with 12 bases between. Germline V gives CDR1 SGHTA, CDR2 FQGNSA.